This is a list of T cell receptor beta chains from one sample in a study of lymphopenia after photon versus proton radiotherapy. TCRdb's copy holds only in-frame clones and misses some; the assay was immunoSEQ multiplex PCR. Of some 70,000 clones in the sample, 80% to 90% were seen once. The specimen comprised peripheral blood, sampled from a patient treated with proton-based radiotherapy. These receptors were collected from a man older than 75 with esophageal cancer. Both conserved end residues are part of each CDR3. Fields, in order: V gene, J gene, D gene, clone size, CDR3 length, CDR3 protein, CDR3 DNA. D genes are given only for firm matches. Only part of the rows carry a size: once, few, many, or a class if the clone is expanded.

>TRBV28|TRBJ2-3|TRBD2|-|15
CASKPLASYTDTQYF
TGTGCCAGCAAACCACTAGCGTCTTACACAGATACGCAGTATTTT
>TRBV6-1|TRBJ2-5|TRBD2|once|16
CASSERLAGAQETQYF
TGTGCCAGCAGTGAACGACTAGCGGGAGCTCAAGAGACCCAGTACTTC
>TRBV7-2|TRBJ2-1|TRBD1|-|16
CASSLASTGFYNEQFF
TGTGCCAGCAGCTTAGCGTCGACAGGGTTCTACAATGAGCAGTTCTTC
>TRBV5-6|TRBJ1-1|-|-|13
CASSDGLNTEAFF
TGTGCCAGCAGCGACGGGCTGAACACTGAAGCTTTCTTT
>TRBV9|TRBJ2-3|-|-|12
CASSTDTDTQYF
TGTGCCAGCAGTACAGACACAGATACGCAGTATTTT
>TRBV10-3|TRBJ2-7|TRBD1|-|15
CAIRTTPGQGNEQYF
TGTGCCATCCGAACGACACCGGGACAGGGAAACGAGCAGTACTTC
>TRBV5-6|TRBJ2-7|-|-|12
CASSSRLYEQYF
TGTGCCAGCAGCTCCAGGCTATACGAGCAGTACTTC
>TRBV7-9|TRBJ2-1|TRBD2|-|15
CASSRRGLVGNEQFF
TGTGCCAGCAGTCGTCGGGGACTAGTAGGTAATGAGCAGTTCTTC
>TRBV7-3|TRBJ1-1|-|once|13
CASSLMGETEAFF
TGTGCCAGCAGCTTAATGGGGGAAACTGAAGCTTTCTTT
>TRBV19|TRBJ1-6|-|-|15
CASSITSGGNSPLHF
TGTGCCAGTAGTATAACCAGTGGTGGTAATTCACCCCTCCACTTT
>TRBV18|TRBJ1-1|-|-|14
CASSPSGADTEAFF
TGTGCCAGCTCACCATCCGGGGCCGACACTGAAGCTTTCTTT
>TRBV5-1|TRBJ2-6|-|-|13
CASSGYGANVLTF
TGCGCCAGCAGCGGATATGGGGCCAACGTCCTGACTTTC
>TRBV7-8|TRBJ1-5|-|-|15
CASSSQGLNNQPQHF
TGTGCCAGCAGCTCACAGGGATTAAACAATCAGCCCCAGCATTTT
>TRBV12-5|TRBJ1-2|TRBD1|-|17
CASGLRLGGTGGYGYTF
TGTGCTAGTGGTTTAAGGTTGGGCGGGACAGGGGGCTATGGCTACACCTTC
>TRBV11-3|TRBJ2-5|TRBD1|-|16
CASSSWGQGGQETQYF
TGTGCCAGCAGTAGTTGGGGACAGGGAGGTCAAGAGACCCAGTACTTC
>TRBV14|TRBJ1-2|-|-|17
CASSQGRVPATNYGYTF
TGTGCCAGCAGCCAAGGAAGGGTGCCAGCAACTAACTATGGCTACACCTTC
>TRBV5-4|TRBJ1-2|TRBD1|-|14
CASRSTGGVYGYTF
TGTGCCAGCAGGTCCACAGGGGGCGTCTATGGCTACACCTTC
>TRBV9|TRBJ2-5|-|few|15
CASSILVGGEETQYF
TGTGCCAGCAGCATCCTAGTGGGTGGGGAAGAGACCCAGTACTTC
>TRBV6-1|TRBJ2-1|-|-|14
CASSEWKPYNEQFF
TGTGCCAGCAGTGAATGGAAGCCCTACAATGAGCAGTTCTTC
>TRBV2|TRBJ1-1|-|-|14
CASSELARVTEAFF
TGTGCCAGCAGTGAACTTGCCAGGGTGACTGAAGCTTTCTTT
>TRBV6-5|TRBJ2-7|TRBD2|-|15
CASRLQAGESYEQYF
TGTGCCAGCCGCCTTCAGGCGGGAGAAAGCTACGAGCAGTACTTC
>TRBV18|TRBJ2-7|-|-|13
CASSPEGFYEQYF
TGTGCCAGCTCACCAGAGGGGTTCTACGAGCAGTACTTC
>TRBV7-2|TRBJ2-3|TRBD1|-|14
CASSSWTGSDTQYF
TGTGCCAGCAGCTCATGGACAGGGTCGGATACGCAGTATTTT
>TRBV6-6|TRBJ1-3|-|-|11
CASSHRNTIYF
TGTGCCAGCAGTCACAGAAACACCATATATTTT
>TRBV6-1|TRBJ2-2|TRBD1|-|15
CASNLDRGFTGELFF
TGTGCCAGCAACCTAGACAGGGGGTTCACCGGGGAGCTGTTTTTT
>TRBV5-4|TRBJ1-2|-|-|15
CASSSYKGTTDGYTF
TGTGCCAGCAGCTCCTATAAAGGGACGACGGATGGCTACACCTTC
>TRBV6-6|TRBJ2-7|-|-|14
CASSYGQGSYEQYF
TGTGCCAGCAGTTACGGGCAGGGATCCTACGAGCAGTACTTC
>TRBV4-3|TRBJ2-4|-|-|18
CASSQDYRRAGQGNIQYF
TGCGCCAGCAGCCAAGATTACCGTCGGGCAGGCCAAGGAAACATTCAGTACTTC
>TRBV19|TRBJ1-2|TRBD1|-|14
CASSLDREGYGYTF
TGTGCCAGTAGCTTGGACAGGGAAGGGTATGGCTACACCTTC
>TRBV7-2|TRBJ2-5|-|-|13
CASSFFAEETQYF
TGTGCCAGCAGCTTCTTTGCGGAAGAGACCCAGTACTTC
>TRBV19|TRBJ2-4|-|-|15
CASRSPAAAKNIQYF
TGTGCCTCTAGATCGCCGGCTGCAGCCAAAAACATTCAGTACTTC
>TRBV13|TRBJ2-7|TRBD1|-|16
CASSLRTGVLSYEQYF
TGTGCCAGCAGCCTCCGGACAGGGGTTCTCTCCTACGAGCAGTACTTC
>TRBV6-5|TRBJ2-5|-|-|14
CASSYSLLAETQYF
TGTGCCAGCAGTTACTCGCTATTAGCGGAGACCCAGTACTTC
>TRBV5-1|TRBJ2-3|TRBD1|-|13
CASSLQGSDTQYF
TGCGCCAGCAGCCTACAGGGGTCAGATACGCAGTATTTT
>TRBV29-1|TRBJ1-1|-|-|13
CSVAGGRNTEAFF
TGCAGCGTTGCGGGGGGGAGGAACACTGAAGCTTTCTTT
>TRBV9|TRBJ2-7|TRBD2|-|16
CASSAFGTSDSYEQYF
TGTGCCAGCAGCGCTTTCGGGACTAGCGACTCCTACGAGCAGTACTTC
>TRBV7-3|TRBJ2-1|-|-|13
CASSLGGLNEQFF
TGTGCCAGCAGCTTAGGCGGCCTGAATGAGCAGTTCTTC
>TRBV4-2|TRBJ1-6|-|-|17
CASSQNRDGGHNSPLHF
TGTGCCAGCAGCCAGAACCGGGACGGAGGACATAATTCACCCCTCCACTTT
>TRBV4-1|TRBJ2-6|-|few|17
CASSSRQDISGANVLTF
TGCGCCAGCAGCTCCCGACAGGACATCTCTGGGGCCAACGTCCTGACTTTC
>TRBV7-9|TRBJ2-2|TRBD2|-|17
CASSLGRPSGNTGELFF
TGTGCCAGCAGCCTAGGGCGGCCTAGCGGGAACACCGGGGAGCTGTTTTTT
>TRBV5-1|TRBJ2-3|-|-|16
CASSLRGDKFIHTQYF
TGCGCCAGCAGCTTAAGAGGAGACAAGTTCATACATACGCAGTATTTT
>TRBV18|TRBJ2-2|-|few|15
CASSPSDRPTGELFF
TGTGCCAGCTCTCCCTCGGATCGGCCCACCGGGGAGCTGTTTTTT
>TRBV5-1|TRBJ1-1|-|-|13
CASSFGQNTEAFF
TGCGCCAGCAGCTTTGGGCAGAACACTGAAGCTTTCTTT
>TRBV10-3|TRBJ1-3|-|-|12
CATGQFGNTIYF
TGTGCCACCGGACAGTTCGGAAACACCATATATTTT
>TRBV5-4|TRBJ1-6|-|-|17
CASSLGSTGGGNSPLHF
TGTGCCAGCAGCTTGGGTTCGACAGGAGGGGGTAATTCACCCCTCCACTTT
>TRBV7-2|TRBJ1-3|TRBD1|once|16
CASSFVGGAGGNTIYF
TGTGCCAGCAGCTTCGTAGGGGGCGCGGGTGGAAACACCATATATTTT
>TRBV4-3|TRBJ2-2|-|-|14
CASSQVEGPGELFF
TGCGCCAGCAGCCAAGTAGAAGGTCCCGGGGAGCTGTTTTTT
>TRBV5-1|TRBJ2-3|-|-|14
CASSLRAPTDTQYF
TGCGCCAGCAGCTTGCGGGCCCCCACAGATACGCAGTATTTT
>TRBV5-8|TRBJ2-1|TRBD1|-|16
CASSITQGVSYNEQFF
TGTGCCAGCAGCATTACACAGGGGGTCTCCTACAATGAGCAGTTCTTC
>TRBV5-1|TRBJ2-1|TRBD2|-|14
CASSLLRGSNEQFF
TGCGCCAGCAGCTTGCTCCGCGGGAGCAATGAGCAGTTCTTC
>TRBV2|TRBJ2-7|-|-|11
CASTYSYEQYF
TGTGCCAGCACCTACAGCTACGAGCAGTACTTC
>TRBV19|TRBJ2-5|-|-|13
CASSPSGVETQYF
TGTGCCAGTAGTCCCAGCGGAGTCGAGACCCAGTACTTC
>TRBV6-6|TRBJ2-1|TRBD1|-|16
CASSRSGTGRYNEQFF
TGTGCCAGCAGTCGATCCGGGACAGGGCGCTACAATGAGCAGTTCTTC
>TRBV15|TRBJ1-2|-|-|15
CATSRDQVGGYGYTF
TGTGCCACCAGCAGAGATCAAGTGGGGGGCTATGGCTACACCTTC
>TRBV29-1|TRBJ2-3|-|-|13
CSAGPPRADTQYF
TGCAGCGCGGGCCCCCCCCGGGCAGATACGCAGTATTTT